This T cell receptor (beta chain) was recorded in a study of blood T cell repertoires in COVID-19. Study background: Samples taken during acute and convalescent COVID-19 were collected in the United States, Italy and Spain. T cells, B-cell-depleted T cells, or PBMCs supplied cDNA or gDNA.

Individuals drawn from 24 US areas were roughly 18 to 89 years old. The CDR3 is 19 amino acids. In germline, CDR1 is SGDLS, CDR2 YYNGEE. After removal of 3 bases from V and 3 bases from J, the junction contained 16 bases not matched to a gene. Profiling relied on immunoSEQ multiplex PCR, and the TCRdb table lists in-frame clones only, not all of them. The top ten hold roughly 17% of the sample, which has 150,000 to 200,000 clones, roughly 80% seen once. This receptor was obtained from a woman in her forties or fifties who had recovered from COVID-19. The chain combines TRBV9 with TRBJ2-1, with 9 positions matching TRBD2. The sequenced sample was PBMCs or T cells enriched from blood (not recorded which). Here the CDR3 reads CASSATRRRGGSIYNEQFF. CDR3 coding DNA: TGTGCCAGCAGCGCGACGCGAAGGCGGGGGGGCAGCATCTACAATGAGCAGTTCTTC.